The rows below give T cell receptor beta chains drawn from one sample of a study of beta chain features in type 1 diabetes. The data were produced by immunoSEQ multiplex PCR, yet TCRdb's version contains in-frame clones alone and is incomplete. Of about 660,000 clones listed, roughly an eighth are singletons. The sequencing sample was made of naive CD4+ T cells from blood. Every receptor here comes from a man younger than 30 with type 1 diabetes. Both conserved end residues are part of each CDR3. Fields, in order: V gene, J gene, clone size, CDR3 protein. Clone size is shown for a subset of rows, as once, few, many or a class of expanded clone.

TRBV5-6	TRBJ2-4	-	CASGRAKNIQYF
TRBV21-1	TRBJ1-5	few	CASSKTRLANYSNQPQHF
TRBV4-2	TRBJ2-2	few	CASSHNRALNTGELFF
TRBV28	TRBJ2-7	few	CATQTQGYEQYF
TRBV9	TRBJ2-3	-	CASSRQGQEDTQYF
TRBV30	TRBJ2-1	few	CAWSVSGGWFF
TRBV11-2	TRBJ2-1	few	CASSPWVGRSYNEQFF
TRBV28	TRBJ2-3	few	CASSFGGTRTDTQYF
TRBV27	TRBJ2-5	-	CASSLGQGGIRETQYF
TRBV2	TRBJ2-1	few	CASNLYFDEQFF
TRBV9	TRBJ1-2	few	CASSKPFDGYTF
TRBV6-5	TRBJ2-7	few	CASSYSPGLYEQYF
TRBV10-3	TRBJ2-3	-	CAISGGTSTDTQYF
TRBV9	TRBJ2-7	once	CASSVGRQLPLDYRFSYEQYF
TRBV4-1	TRBJ2-7	few	CASRPQGYSYEQYF
TRBV4-2	TRBJ1-4	few	CASRVFGANEKLFF
TRBV19	TRBJ2-2	-	CAAQGKVAGAGELFF
TRBV30	TRBJ2-1	few	CAWSVRVGNEQFF